The sequence of this T cell receptor (beta chain) was determined in a study of shared T cell receptors in the human thymus. Germline values: CDR1 SEHNR, CDR2 FQNEAQ (reference sequence). V lost 1 base and J lost 5; bases outside the gene matches: 10. This CDR3 has 17 amino acids. Generated by immunoSEQ multiplex PCR, the TCRdb table keeps only in-frame clones and is missing some. Of about 400,000 clones listed, roughly 94% were seen once; the top ten hold 0.015% to 0.02%. The chain links TRBV7-9 to TRBJ1-2; 10 nucleotides match TRBD1. Sequencing used thymocytes. The receptor was isolated from a human donor. The CDR3 region is CASSLDARDRGEYGYTF. CDR3 bases: TGTGCCAGCAGCTTAGATGCAAGGGACAGGGGAGAGTATGGCTACACCTTC.